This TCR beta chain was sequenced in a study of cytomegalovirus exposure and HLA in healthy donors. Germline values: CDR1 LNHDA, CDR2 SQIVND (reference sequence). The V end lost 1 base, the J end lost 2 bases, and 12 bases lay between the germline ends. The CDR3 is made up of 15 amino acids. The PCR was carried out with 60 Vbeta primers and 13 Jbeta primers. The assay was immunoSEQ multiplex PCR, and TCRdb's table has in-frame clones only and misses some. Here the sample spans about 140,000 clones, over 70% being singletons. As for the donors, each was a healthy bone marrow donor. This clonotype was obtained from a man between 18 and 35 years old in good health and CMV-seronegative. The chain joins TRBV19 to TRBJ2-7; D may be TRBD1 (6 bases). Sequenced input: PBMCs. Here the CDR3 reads CASSIATGTPYEQYF. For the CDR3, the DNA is TGTGCCAGTAGTATAGCTACAGGGACCCCCTACGAGCAGTACTTC.